These 24 T cell receptor beta chains came from one sample sequenced in a study of T-cell reconstitution after alpha-beta-depleted transplantation in children. Preparing the TCRbeta library involved the use of unique molecular identifiers. TCRdb passed the PCR reads through MiXCR, listing each CDR3 protein once. The sample lists under 750,000 distinct CDR3 sequences; 23% were seen once. The sequencing used PBMCs, mostly from graft donor cells, collected 360 days after TCRalphabeta/CD19-depleted stem cell transplant. The receptor set was obtained from a boy younger than two who had a stem cell transplant for acute myeloid leukemia, so the T cells may come from the graft donor.

The chain links TRBV20-1 to TRBJ2-2; D unresolved. Germline assignment: CDR1 DFQATT and CDR2 SNEGSKA (reference sequence). V dropped 5 bases and J dropped 0 bases, with 10 bases sitting between them. CDR3 length: 14 amino acids. This CDR3 reads CSALIGSNTGELFF. The CDR3 DNA reads as TGCAGTGCTTTAATCGGATCGAACACCGGGGAGCTGTTTTTT.

The chain links TRBV24-1 to TRBJ2-2; D unresolved. The CDR3 is made up of 14 amino acids. Per germline, CDR1 KGHDR and CDR2 SFDVKD. The ends were cut back, 1 base at V and 6 bases at J, with 8 bases in the middle. CDR3 DNA sequence: TGTGCCACCAGTGATTTAGGGCGGTCCGGGGAGCTGTTTTTT. Translating gives CATSDLGRSGELFF.

V is TRBV6-5 and J is TRBJ2-7; 9 bases match TRBD2. Trimming removed 0 bases from V and 0 bases from J; junction bases left unmatched: 3. Germline CDR1 MNHEY, CDR2 SVGAGI. There are 16 residues in the CDR3. The CDR3 protein is CASSYSKRGASYEQYF. DNA of the CDR3: TGTGCCAGCAGTTACTCGAAGCGGGGGGCCTCCTACGAGCAGTACTTC.

With regard to this clonotype: This could be a read error, since a much larger clone is one nucleotide away. The V gene is TRBV29-1, the J gene TRBJ2-7; possibly TRBD1 for D (6 bases). Germline V gene lookup returns CDR1 SQVTM and CDR2 ANQGSEA. The CDR3 is 14 residues long. The CDR3 DNA reads as TGCAGCGCCCTGTCAGGGGCAAGCTCCTGCGAGCAGTACTTC. This codes for CSALSGASSCEQYF.

As concerns this clonotype: A much larger clone is a single base away; this may be a read error. The chain joins TRBV6-1 to TRBJ1-2; D unresolved. The CDR3 runs to 11 residues. Germline V lookup: CDR1 MNHNS, CDR2 SASEGT. Between the trimmed V and J ends, which lost 6 bases and 3 bases, there was a span of 5 bases. The CDR3 is CASSGDYGYTF. The CDR3 DNA sequence: TGTGCCAGCAGCGGGGACTATGGCTACACCTTC.

This clonotype was seen many times. The rearrangement links TRBV6-5 to TRBJ2-1; D ambiguous. CDR3 length: 16 amino acids. Germline-derived CDR1 and CDR2 are MNHEY and SVGAGI. V dropped 3 bases and J dropped 0 bases, with 12 bases sitting between them. CDR3 amino acids: CASSYTARYSYNEQFF. CDR3 coding DNA: TGTGCCAGCAGTTATACCGCCAGGTACTCCTACAATGAGCAGTTCTTC.

This chain connects TRBV6-1 to TRBJ1-2; TRBD1 might be the D (6 bases). V dropped 5 bases and J dropped 4 bases, with 14 bases sitting between them. CDR3 length: 14 amino acids. CDR1 is MNHNS, CDR2 SASEGT, per germline. CDR3 sequence (DNA): TGTGCCAGCAGTCTTACCGGGACACGCTATGGCTACACCTTC. It is translated as CASSLTGTRYGYTF.

The chain has TRBV12-3 or TRBV12-4 and TRBJ1-6, with 8 bases identical to TRBD1. Germline trimming cut 6 bases from V and 10 bases from J; bases unmatched to any gene: 11. There are 15 residues in the CDR3. CDR3 sequence (DNA): TGTGCCAGCAGCCCTCGGGGCAGGGGGCCGTCACCCCTCCACTTT. Translated: CASSPRGRGPSPLHF.

This clonotype was seen a single time. The chain links TRBV11-2 to TRBJ2-1, with 11 bases aligning to TRBD2. Germline V lookup: CDR1 SGHAT, CDR2 FQNNGV. The CDR3 covers 18 residues. The trim removed 2 bases at V and 0 bases at J, leaving 6 bases unmatched. The CDR3 is CASSLFSSGGLSYNEQFF. In DNA form, the CDR3 reads TGTGCCAGCAGCTTATTTTCTAGCGGGGGGCTCTCCTACAATGAGCAGTTCTTC.

V and J are TRBV6-2 or TRBV6-3 and TRBJ2-1; the match to TRBD2 covers 8 bases. The CDR3 covers 15 residues. V was pared by 6 bases and J by 8 bases, with 12 bases of the junction left unmatched. Germline loops: CDR1 MNHEY, CDR2 SVGEGT. DNA for the CDR3: TGTGCCAGCAGCCCCCGGGCGGGGGGCATCGATGAGCAGTTCTTC. Its translation is CASSPRAGGIDEQFF.

There are a few counts of this clonotype. The chain employs TRBV6-5 and TRBJ2-7; TRBD2 agrees at 7 bases. The CDR3 is 14 residues long. Trimming cost V 2 bases and J 3 bases; bases outside gene matches: 4. CDR1 and CDR2 from the germline V gene are MNHEY and SVGAGI. CDR3: CASSYIAGDYEQYF. CDR3 DNA: TGTGCCAGCAGTTACATCGCGGGGGACTACGAGCAGTACTTC.

The chain joins TRBV27 to TRBJ2-2; D possibly corresponds to TRBD2 (7 bases). The CDR3 is 16 residues long. The ends were cut back, 7 bases at V and 7 bases at J, with 22 bases in the middle. CDR1 and CDR2 (germline): MNHEY, SMNVEV (reference sequence). As DNA, the CDR3 is TGTGCCAGCAAGCCCTCAAGGTCAGGGGAGGGCGGGGAGCTGTTTTTT. Its translation: CASKPSRSGEGGELFF.

This clonotype turned up a few times. The chain is built from TRBV29-1 and TRBJ2-3, with 7 bases aligning to TRBD1. This CDR3 region has 15 residues. The V gene end was trimmed by 6 bases and the J gene end by 5 bases; junction bases not matched to a gene: 14. The V gene's germline CDR1 is SQVTM and CDR2 ANQGSEA. The CDR3 loop is CSVLPTGTVGDTQYF. CDR3 coding DNA: TGCAGCGTCTTACCGACAGGGACGGTCGGAGATACGCAGTATTTT.

This clonotype was recorded many times. The junction departs from the called germline gene at one end, perhaps through a read error. The CDR3: CASSYRGAGQVTQYF. CDR3 nucleotide sequence: TGTGCCAGCAGTTACAGGGGTGCAGGTCAAGTGACCCAGTACTTC. The chain uses TRBV6-5 and TRBJ2-5; D may be TRBD1 (5 bases). Germline-derived CDR1 and CDR2 are MNHEY and SVGAGI. The CDR3 length is 15 residues.

This clonotype was seen only a few times. V usage is TRBV12-5 and J usage is TRBJ1-2; D might be TRBD1 (5 bases). Germline loops: CDR1 LGHNT, CDR2 FRNRAP. CDR3 length: 13 amino acids. V gave up 3 bases and J gave up 2 bases, with 7 bases separating them. The CDR3: CASGLRQNYGYTF. DNA of the CDR3: TGTGCTAGTGGTTTACGACAGAACTATGGCTACACCTTC.

This clonotype was observed at least ten times. The chain links TRBV12-3 or TRBV12-4 to TRBJ1-5, with 7 bases aligning to TRBD1. Trimming cost V 3 bases and J 4 bases; bases outside gene matches: 6. The CDR3 runs 15 residues. CDR3 DNA: TGTGCCAGCAGTTTCGCCCCGGGACAGAATCAGCCCCAGCATTTT. It translates to CASSFAPGQNQPQHF.

The CDR3 DNA is TGTGCCAGCAGCTTGCCATTTCCAAACCACTACGAGCAGTACTTC. Residues: CASSLPFPNHYEQYF. The chain recombines TRBV7-9 with TRBJ2-7; no reliable D call. The CDR3 is made up of 15 amino acids. Germline values: CDR1 SEHNR, CDR2 FQNEAQ (reference sequence). Trimming removed 3 bases from V and 3 bases from J, with 15 bases in between. The entire variable domain, with the rest obtained from reference TRBV7-9 and TRBJ2-7, is as follows: DTGVSQNPRHKITKRGQNVTFRCDPISEHNRLYWYRQTLGQGPEFLTYFQNEAQLEKSRLLSDRFSAERPKGSFSTLEIQRTEQGDSAMYLCASSLPFPNHYEQYFGPGTRLTVT.

This clonotype was counted only a few times. V is TRBV12-3 or TRBV12-4 and J is TRBJ2-1; 11 bases align to TRBD1. J was trimmed by 8 bases and V by 5 bases; bases with no gene match: 8. The CDR3 covers 15 residues. The CDR3 sequence is CASSRGQGAMYEQFF. The CDR3 DNA reads TGTGCCAGCAGTCGAGGACAGGGGGCGATGTATGAGCAGTTCTTC.

This clonotype was found a few times. V usage is TRBV20-1 and J usage is TRBJ1-5; D unresolved. With 5 bases removed from V and 2 bases from J, the gap between germline ends came to 13 bases. The CDR3 is 14 residues long. Germline values: CDR1 DFQATT, CDR2 SNEGSKA (reference sequence). For the CDR3, the DNA is TGCAGTGCTCAGGATGGGCGCGGCAATCAGCCCCAGCATTTT. Translated: CSAQDGRGNQPQHF.

This clonotype was seen ten or more times. The chain uses TRBV29-1 and TRBJ2-5, with a possible D match to TRBD1 (6 bases). The CDR3 length is 12 residues. The ends were cut back, 4 bases at V and 4 bases at J, with 10 bases in the middle. Germline V gene lookup returns CDR1 SQVTM and CDR2 ANQGSEA. CDR3 residues: CSVAGVGETQYF. CDR3 coding DNA: TGCAGCGTTGCAGGGGTAGGAGAGACCCAGTACTTC.

This chain joins TRBV4-2 and TRBJ2-1; 8 positions match TRBD2. Germline CDR1 LGHNA, CDR2 YNFKEQ. With V trimmed by 0 bases and J by 14 bases, 12 bases remained unmatched. The CDR3 runs to 15 residues. The CDR3 coding sequence is TGTGCCAGCAGCCAAGAATCTTCGGGGGGGCCGAAAAAGTTCTTC. The encoded protein is CASSQESSGGPKKFF.

In this sample, this clonotype turned up a few times. As DNA, the CDR3 is TGTGCCAGCAGCTTGGCCACCTCCTACAATGAGCAGTTCTTC. Translated, it gives CASSLATSYNEQFF. The gene calls are TRBV7-6 and TRBJ2-1; D gene unclear. The CDR3 is 14 amino acids. The germline gives CDR1 SGHVS, CDR2 FNYEAQ. The germline V and J ends were trimmed by 3 bases and 0 bases, with 6 bases remaining between them.

The rearrangement uses TRBV12-3 or TRBV12-4 and TRBJ1-2, with 8 bases aligning to TRBD1. The CDR3 runs to 14 residues. Losses at the gene ends were 4 bases for V and 6 bases for J; bases not matched to a gene: 7. CDR3 sequence: CASSSRTGRNGYTF. As DNA, the CDR3 is TGTGCCAGCAGTTCTCGGACAGGGAGGAATGGCTACACCTTC.

This clonotype was picked up a small number of times. The chain carries TRBV12-3 or TRBV12-4 and TRBJ2-1; weak D call: TRBD1 (7 bases). V was pared by 3 bases and J by 9 bases, with 15 bases between. The CDR3 extends over 14 amino acids. DNA for the CDR3: TGTGCCAGCAGTTTTCTGGACAGGAGGGGTGAGCAGTTCTTC. This sequence encodes CASSFLDRRGEQFF.